This T cell receptor beta chain was retrieved from a study of CD8+ T cells in alopecia areata. The wider study: The drug, oral tofacitinib, was given to treated patients at 5 to 10 mg twice daily.

Study-wide findings and caveats: Scalp sequencing captures resident alphabeta T cells of normal skin too. Especially in alopecia totalis/universalis, lesional scalp showed greater clonality than normal scalp did. Under tofacitinib, fewer expanded CD8+ clones appeared among the top 100 scalp clones.

This CDR3 has 12 residues. Germline V gene sequence: CDR1 MNHEY, CDR2 SMNVEV (reference sequence). Losses at the gene ends were 6 bases for V and 8 bases for J; bases not matched to a gene: 5. As for this clone: Its specificity is not known.

Treatment given: oral pan-JAK inhibitor, 5-10 mg twice daily. cDNA serving as the sequencing template came from extracted, reverse transcribed RNA. Here immunoSEQ multiplex PCR was the method, and the copy in TCRdb shows in-frame clones only, minus some. The sample carries just over 150,000 clones, around 71% recorded once. The receptor's source is a human donor with alopecia areata. Sample: CD4+ T cells sorted from blood, taken at week 4, from a patient treated with tofacitinib. V gene TRBV27 combines with J gene TRBJ1-2; the match to TRBD1 covers 8 bases. This chain's CDR3 is CASSARGQGYTF. The CDR3 bases are TGTGCCAGCAGCGCCAGGGGGCAAGGCTACACCTTC.